Presented here are 30 T cell receptor beta chains from one specimen sequenced in a study of blood T cell repertoires in COVID-19. Clones were read by immunoSEQ multiplex PCR, and TCRdb kept only the in-frame ones, dropping some. The data hold 150,000 to 200,000 clones, with 86% observed a single time. Input material: peripheral blood. Source of these receptors: a woman in her twenties or thirties with active or convalescent COVID-19.

The J gene is TRBJ1-1, the V gene TRBV6-5; a possible D gene is TRBD1 (5 bases). V was trimmed by 6 bases and J by 1 base, leaving 15 bases between them. Germline V CDR1 and CDR2: MNHEY, SVGAGI. This CDR3 has 15 amino acids. The chain's CDR3 is CASSAEGAGNTEAFF. The CDR3 DNA reads TGTGCCAGCAGCGCCGAAGGGGCAGGGAACACTGAAGCTTTCTTT.

The V gene is TRBV4-2, the J gene TRBJ2-2; 10 bases map to TRBD2. Per germline, CDR1 LGHNA and CDR2 YNFKEQ. This CDR3 contains 17 residues. Trimming removed 1 base from V and 6 bases from J; junction bases left unmatched: 8. This chain's CDR3 is CASSQGTSGLQAGELFF. CDR3 DNA: TGTGCCAGCAGCCAAGGGACTAGCGGTCTCCAGGCCGGGGAGCTGTTTTTT.

The CDR3 here is CASSPYRRTGEKLFF. The CDR3, as DNA: TGTGCCAGCAGCCCCTATCGCCGGACAGGTGAAAAACTGTTTTTT. V usage is TRBV7-6 and J usage is TRBJ1-4; 7 bases line up with TRBD1. From germline, CDR1 is SGHVS and CDR2 FNYEAQ. V shed 5 bases, J shed 7 bases, and the junction held 10 bases outside the gene matches. This CDR3 has 15 amino acids.

V usage is TRBV15 and J usage is TRBJ2-5, with TRBD2 as a possible D gene (5 bases). Germline lookup yields CDR1 LNHNV and CDR2 YYDKDF (reference sequence). Trimming shortened V by 5 bases and J by 0 bases, and 16 bases separated the two germline ends. The CDR3 totals 16 residues. In nucleotides, the CDR3 is TGTGCCACCAGCCCACGGACTCCTTGGTACCAAGAGACCCAGTACTTC. Protein sequence: CATSPRTPWYQETQYF.

This clone was recorded only once. This chain joins TRBV6-2 or TRBV6-3 and TRBJ2-1, with 7 bases identical to TRBD2. The trim removed 2 bases at V and 2 bases at J, leaving 3 bases unmatched. The V gene's germline CDR1 is MNHEY and CDR2 SVGEGT. The CDR3 is 15 amino acids. CDR3 protein: CASSYSGTPYNEQFF. The CDR3, as DNA: TGTGCCAGCAGTTACAGCGGGACCCCCTACAATGAGCAGTTCTTC.

V usage is TRBV5-1 and J usage is TRBJ2-1; D is unclear. V gave up 0 bases and J gave up 1 base, with 8 bases separating them. The CDR3 runs to 15 residues. The germline V gene has CDR1 SGHRS and CDR2 YFSETQ. In nucleotides, the CDR3 is TGCGCCAGCAGCTTGGGCGGAGCTTCCTACAATGAGCAGTTCTTC. The encoded protein is CASSLGGASYNEQFF.

This chain links TRBV6-5 with TRBJ2-7; TRBD1 matches 11 bases. V lost 6 bases, J lost 4 bases, and 8 bases stayed unmatched. CDR1 MNHEY and CDR2 SVGAGI come from the germline V gene. This CDR3 contains 15 residues. The CDR3 region has the DNA TGTGCCAGCAGCGCTTTGGGGACAGGGGGGTACGAGCAGTACTTC. Protein product: CASSALGTGGYEQYF.

This clone was observed once. This chain uses TRBV27 with TRBJ1-2, with D tentatively TRBD1 (5 bases). V was cut by 6 bases and J by 4 bases, with 21 bases left in between. Germline V lookup: CDR1 MNHEY, CDR2 SMNVEV (reference sequence). The length of the CDR3 is 16 residues. The DNA for the CDR3 is TGTGCCAGCAGCCCGGGAGGGGAACTAGGACTCTATGGCTACACCTTC. It encodes CASSPGGELGLYGYTF.

V is TRBV5-6 and J is TRBJ1-2; 9 bases fit TRBD1. The trim removed 1 base at V and 9 bases at J, leaving 4 bases unmatched. Germline values: CDR1 SGHDT, CDR2 YYEEEE. The CDR3 extends over 13 amino acids. Here the CDR3 reads CASSLRDRVSYTF. In DNA form, the CDR3 reads TGTGCCAGCAGCTTGAGGGACAGGGTGAGCTACACCTTC. The whole variable domain, remainder taken from reference TRBV5-6 and TRBJ1-2, is DAGVTQSPTHLIKTRGQQVTLRCSPKSGHDTVSWYQQALGQGPQFIFQYYEEEERQRGNFPDRFSGHQFPNYSSELNVNALLLGDSALYLCASSLRDRVSYTFGSGTRLTVV.

Here the CDR3 reads CASSTPTSPETQYF. CDR3 nucleotides: TGTGCCAGCAGCACACCGACTAGTCCAGAGACCCAGTACTTC. This chain joins TRBV7-2 and TRBJ2-5; the D gene is possibly TRBD2 (6 bases). Germline-derived CDR1 and CDR2 are SGHTA and FQGNSA. V dropped 5 bases and J dropped 4 bases, with 14 bases sitting between them. The CDR3 contains 14 residues. The full variable domain, rest sourced from reference TRBV7-2 and TRBJ2-5, is GAGVSQSPSNKVTEKGKDVELRCDPISGHTALYWYRQSLGQGLEFLIYFQGNSAPDKSGLPSDRFSAERTGGSVSTLTIQRTQQEDSAVYLCASSTPTSPETQYFGPGTRLLVL.

V and J are TRBV19 and TRBJ2-5; D unresolved. This CDR3 spans 15 amino acids. The germline CDR1 and CDR2 sequences are LNHDA and SQIVND (reference sequence). Trimming cost V 0 bases and J 0 bases, with 8 bases left between them. CDR3 nucleotides: TGTGCCAGTAGTATAGACAGGAACCACCAAGAGACCCAGTACTTC. Translated, it gives CASSIDRNHQETQYF.

The chain joins TRBV19 to TRBJ2-1, with a tentative D call TRBD2 (6 bases). CDR3 length: 13 amino acids. Trimming cost V 8 bases and J 8 bases, with 16 bases left between them. CDR1 is LNHDA, CDR2 SQIVND, per germline (reference sequence). The CDR3 sequence is CASAGRGLYEQFF. In nucleotides, the CDR3 is TGTGCCAGTGCGGGACGCGGATTATATGAGCAGTTCTTC.

The chain employs TRBV12-5 and TRBJ1-2; 9 bases align to TRBD1. This CDR3 contains 13 residues. The V and J ends lost 8 bases and 8 bases, in that order; junction bases with no gene match: 9. The germline gives CDR1 LGHNT, CDR2 FRNRAP. CDR3 DNA: TGTGCTAGTAGCCCCGGGACAGGGAGCGGCTACACCTTC. It is translated as CASSPGTGSGYTF.

Note on this clone: In the same sample, other DNA sequences code for this CDR3. The CDR3 loop is CASSIGGSRETQYF. The DNA of the CDR3 is TGTGCCAGTAGTATCGGCGGGAGTCGAGAGACCCAGTACTTC. The chain is built from TRBV19 and TRBJ2-5; 7 bases match TRBD2. The CDR3 sequence is 14 residues long. Germline V CDR1 and CDR2: LNHDA, SQIVND (reference sequence). Trimming cost V 3 bases and J 4 bases; bases outside gene matches: 5.

The chain joins TRBV4-1 to TRBJ1-3; tentative D call: TRBD1 (6 bases). With 1 base removed from V and 4 bases from J, the gap between germline ends came to 14 bases. The length of the CDR3 is 16 residues. Germline loops: CDR1 MGHRA, CDR2 YSYEKL. The CDR3 bases are TGCGCCAGCAGCCAAGGGCGTCAGGGGAGAGGAAACACCATATATTTT. This codes for CASSQGRQGRGNTIYF.

The chain joins TRBV19 to TRBJ1-1; possible D gene TRBD1, 5 bases. V dropped 3 bases and J dropped 6 bases, with 14 bases sitting between them. The germline CDR1 and CDR2 sequences are LNHDA and SQIVND (reference sequence). This CDR3 has 14 amino acids. This CDR3 is CASSIGGVSAEAFF. Written as DNA, the CDR3 is TGTGCCAGTAGTATTGGAGGGGTGAGCGCTGAAGCTTTCTTT.

In this sample, this clone turned up once. The chain combines TRBV6-6 with TRBJ1-2; 12 nucleotides match TRBD1. The CDR3 contains 15 residues. Trimming removed 6 bases from V and 4 bases from J; junction bases left unmatched: 6. The germline CDR1 and CDR2 sequences are MNHNY and SVGAGI (reference sequence). The CDR3 reads CASRPRDRGLYGYTF. The CDR3 nucleotides are TGTGCCAGCAGGCCACGGGACAGGGGGCTCTATGGCTACACCTTC.

The rearrangement uses TRBV19 and TRBJ2-1; TRBD2 matches 9 bases. Germline CDR1 is LNHDA and CDR2 is SQIVND (reference sequence). The CDR3 is made up of 14 amino acids. V lost 3 bases, J lost 7 bases, and 4 bases stayed unmatched. The CDR3 reads CASSIQAGGNEQFF. The CDR3 bases are TGTGCCAGTAGTATTCAGGCGGGGGGGAATGAGCAGTTCTTC.

The chain combines TRBV6-5 with TRBJ1-2; 8 positions match TRBD1. Unmatched junction bases numbered 3, after V lost 6 bases and J lost 0 bases. This CDR3 has 14 amino acids. Germline CDR1 reads MNHEY; CDR2 reads SVGAGI. Here the CDR3 reads CASRPDRANYGYTF. CDR3 DNA sequence: TGTGCCAGCAGGCCGGACAGGGCTAACTATGGCTACACCTTC.

This clone was picked up one time. The chain joins TRBV19 to TRBJ2-1; D gene unclear. Germline V gene lookup returns CDR1 LNHDA and CDR2 SQIVND (reference sequence). The CDR3 is made up of 11 amino acids. The V end lost 5 bases, the J end lost 10 bases, and 9 bases lay between the germline ends. In DNA form, the CDR3 reads TGTGCCAGTAGTGGGCAGCTGGAGCAGTTCTTC. Protein sequence: CASSGQLEQFF.

The rearrangement links TRBV19 to TRBJ2-5; 8 bases align to TRBD1. Trimming at V came to 10 bases and at J to 1 base, leaving 17 bases not matched to a gene. The CDR3 has 17 residues. CDR1 is LNHDA, CDR2 SQIVND, per germline (reference sequence). CDR3 region: CATNPGTGLSGQETQYF. CDR3 DNA sequence: TGTGCCACCAATCCCGGGACAGGACTTTCTGGCCAAGAGACCCAGTACTTC. Full variable domain (remainder filled in from reference TRBV19 and TRBJ2-5): DGGITQSPKYLFRKEGQNVTLSCEQNLNHDAMYWYRQDPGQGLRLIYYSQIVNDFQKGDIAEGYSVSREKKESFPLTVTSAQKNPTAFYLCATNPGTGLSGQETQYFGPGTRLLVL.

The chain uses TRBV5-4 and TRBJ2-1; 9 bases line up with TRBD1. V was pared by 0 bases and J by 6 bases, with 7 bases of the junction left unmatched. This CDR3 has 16 residues. From germline, CDR1 is SGHNT and CDR2 YYREEE (reference sequence). The CDR3 region has the DNA TGTGCCAGCAGCTTGGGGGACAGGGTGGCCTCCAATGAGCAGTTCTTC. Protein: CASSLGDRVASNEQFF. Together with reference TRBV5-4 and TRBJ2-1, the CDR3 gives the full variable domain: ETGVTQSPTHLIKTRGQQVTLRCSSQSGHNTVSWYQQALGQGPQFIFQYYREEENGRGNFPPRFSGLQFPNYSSELNVNALELDDSALYLCASSLGDRVASNEQFFGPGTRLTVL.

This clone appeared a few times. This chain connects TRBV4-1 to TRBJ2-7; no firm D call. CDR1 is MGHRA, CDR2 YSYEKL, per germline. The CDR3 runs to 11 residues. Trimming removed 3 bases at V and 6 bases at J, with 6 bases between. The CDR3 nucleotides read TGCGCCAGCAGCCAGGGCAGCGAGCAGTACTTC. It encodes CASSQGSEQYF.

The chain links TRBV19 to TRBJ1-2, with 11 bases lining up with TRBD1. The CDR3 extends over 15 amino acids. Per the germline V gene, CDR1 is LNHDA and CDR2 is SQIVND (reference sequence). With 3 bases clipped from V and 4 bases from J, the junction kept 4 bases outside the gene matches. Here the CDR3 reads CASSIPDRGLYGYTF. CDR3 nucleotide sequence: TGTGCCAGTAGTATCCCGGACAGGGGGCTCTATGGCTACACCTTC.

The V gene is TRBV27, the J gene TRBJ1-6, with D unclear. CDR1 and CDR2 (germline): MNHEY, SMNVEV (reference sequence). Trimming removed 5 bases from V and 3 bases from J, with 8 bases in between. The CDR3 is 14 amino acids. This CDR3 is CASSLEGYNSPLHF. As DNA, the CDR3 is TGTGCCAGCAGTCTGGAGGGCTATAATTCACCCCTCCACTTT.

The CDR3 coding sequence is TGTGCCAGCAGCTTGCCCAGGGAAGTTGAAGCTTTCTTT. It yields the protein CASSLPREVEAFF. The chain recombines TRBV5-4 with TRBJ1-1, with D perhaps TRBD1 (5 bases). Per the germline V gene, CDR1 is SGHNT and CDR2 is YYREEE (reference sequence). The CDR3 sequence is 13 residues long. V was shortened by 1 base and J by 7 bases, with 11 bases between the two germline ends.

V gene TRBV2 combines with J gene TRBJ2-7; no definite D call. V lost 3 bases and J lost 4, with 7 bases in between. Germline V CDR1 and CDR2: SNHLY, FYNNEI. CDR3 length: 12 residues. CDR3 residues: CASSDRMYEQYF. DNA of the CDR3: TGTGCCAGCAGTGACAGGATGTACGAGCAGTACTTC.

V gene TRBV25-1 combines with J gene TRBJ2-7; 9 nucleotides match TRBD1. There are 14 residues in the CDR3. The ends lost 5 bases at V and 4 bases at J; junction bases unmatched: 6. Looked up from germline, CDR1 is MGHDK and CDR2 is SYGVNS. CDR3 sequence reads: CASSRPGTGYEQYF. CDR3 coding DNA: TGTGCCAGCAGTCGCCCCGGGACAGGGTACGAGCAGTACTTC.

This chain uses TRBV21-1 with TRBJ1-5; TRBD1, the D gene given by the table, was not confirmed from the DNA. TRBV21-1 is a pseudogene locus. This CDR3 is built from 17 residues. This CDR3 is CASSKVRTVNSNQPQHF. The CDR3 nucleotides are TGTGCCAGCAGCAAAGTAAGGACAGTTAATAGCAATCAGCCCCAGCATTTT.

The V call is TRBV5-1, the J call TRBJ1-3; perhaps TRBD1 as D (6 bases). The germline V and J ends were trimmed by 4 bases and 0 bases, with 14 bases remaining between them. CDR1 and CDR2 from the germline V gene are SGHRS and YFSETQ. The CDR3 consists of 16 residues. The CDR3 sequence: CASSNGTSLSGNTIYF. The CDR3, as DNA: TGCGCCAGCAGCAACGGGACATCTCTCTCTGGAAACACCATATATTTT.